This T cell receptor beta chain was sequenced in a study of identifying expanded T cells in peripheral blood. Study observations and caveats: Across healthy donors, higher total template counts meant significantly greater approximately 2-week count variance. Differentially abundant clones: roughly 1.2 between replicates, around 17 at 2 to 3 weeks, 19 at four.

This clone was seen only once. Antigen unknown. Trimming left V 7 bases short and J 3 bases short, with 12 bases between. The CDR3 contains 13 residues. Germline V CDR1 and CDR2: SNHLY, FYNNEI. Healthy donors had no documented immune events, such as infections, while sampled. This table comes from immunoSEQ multiplex PCR, and its TCRdb copy is limited to in-frame clones, with some not included. The sample shows about 110,000 clones, 88% of them seen only once. The chain employs TRBV2 and TRBJ2-5, with D possibly being TRBD1 (5 bases). The material sequenced was blood. The receptor was isolated from a person between 18 and 69 years old in good health. The chain's CDR3 is CASTSQGKETQYF. The DNA for the CDR3 is TGTGCCAGCACAAGTCAGGGTAAAGAGACCCAGTACTTC.